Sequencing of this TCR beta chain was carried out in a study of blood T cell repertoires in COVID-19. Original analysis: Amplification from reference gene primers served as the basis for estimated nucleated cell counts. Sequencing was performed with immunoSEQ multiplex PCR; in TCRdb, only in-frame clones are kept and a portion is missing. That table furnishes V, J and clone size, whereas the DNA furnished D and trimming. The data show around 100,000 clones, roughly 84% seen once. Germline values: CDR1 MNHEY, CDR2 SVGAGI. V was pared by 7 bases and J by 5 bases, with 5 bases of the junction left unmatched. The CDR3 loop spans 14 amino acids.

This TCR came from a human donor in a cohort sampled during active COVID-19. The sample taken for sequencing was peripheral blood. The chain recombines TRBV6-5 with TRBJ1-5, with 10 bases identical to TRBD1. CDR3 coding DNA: TGTGCCAGCACCCCTGGACAGGGGGATCAGCCCCAGCATTTT. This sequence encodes CASTPGQGDQPQHF.